The 29 T cell receptor beta chains reported below all come from one sample, sequenced in a study of cytomegalovirus exposure and HLA in healthy donors. With 60 Vbeta and 13 Jbeta primers, the PCR was carried out. TCRdb keeps only in-frame clones here, not all; method: immunoSEQ multiplex PCR. The sample contains some 69,000 clones, roughly 65% of which appear only once. The sample consisted of PBMCs. The source is a male donor in good health and CMV-seropositive.

V and J are TRBV19 and TRBJ2-1; D perhaps matches TRBD1 (6 bases). V lost 7 bases, J lost 4 bases, and 14 bases lay in between. The CDR3 totals 14 residues. Germline loops: CDR1 LNHDA, CDR2 SQIVND (reference sequence). DNA for the CDR3: TGTGCCAGTACCTCAGGACAGCTATACAATGAGCAGTTCTTC. It translates to CASTSGQLYNEQFF.

This chain links TRBV5-4 with TRBJ1-2; TRBD1 matches at 8 bases. Trimming cost V 0 bases and J 5 bases; bases outside gene matches: 9. The CDR3 length is 16 residues. Germline loops: CDR1 SGHNT, CDR2 YYREEE (reference sequence). CDR3 in amino acids: CASSLDRGRGDYGYTF. The CDR3 nucleotides read TGTGCCAGCAGCTTGGACAGGGGGAGAGGGGATTATGGCTACACCTTC.

CDR3 sequence: CASSSTGGNQPQHF. The CDR3 DNA reads TGTGCCAGCAGCTCGACAGGGGGGAATCAGCCCCAGCATTTT. The rearrangement joins TRBV7-2 to TRBJ1-5; 9 bases match TRBD1. With 4 bases clipped from V and 4 bases from J, the junction kept 2 bases outside the gene matches. The CDR3 has 14 residues. The V gene's germline CDR1 is SGHTA and CDR2 FQGNSA.

This clone was counted only a few times. This rearrangement joins TRBV6-1 to TRBJ2-2, with D possibly being TRBD2 (6 bases). The CDR3 runs 15 residues. Per germline, CDR1 MNHNS and CDR2 SASEGT. The V and J ends lost 6 bases and 3 bases respectively, with 14 bases between them. CDR3 region: CASRPPAGYTGELFF. CDR3 DNA sequence: TGTGCCAGCAGACCTCCCGCGGGGTACACCGGGGAGCTGTTTTTT.

The CDR3 is CAISDGGQDTQYF. CDR3 coding DNA: TGTGCCATCAGTGATGGGGGACAAGATACGCAGTATTTT. The chain is built from TRBV10-3 and TRBJ2-3; possibly TRBD1 for D (6 bases). This CDR3 has 13 residues. CDR1 ENHRY and CDR2 SYGVKD come from the germline V gene. Trimming removed 3 bases from V and 5 bases from J, with 9 bases in between.

The chain employs TRBV2 and TRBJ1-2; D is possibly TRBD1 (6 bases). The V end was cut by 6 bases, the J end by 7 bases, with 15 bases between. Germline V lookup: CDR1 SNHLY, CDR2 FYNNEI. This CDR3 has 13 amino acids. The CDR3 spells CASSFNREGGYTF. The DNA for the CDR3 is TGTGCCAGCAGCTTTAACAGGGAGGGTGGCTACACCTTC.

This chain joins TRBV9 and TRBJ1-6; TRBD1 agrees at 8 bases. The V and J ends lost 2 bases and 7 bases, in that order; junction bases with no gene match: 2. Per germline, CDR1 SGDLS and CDR2 YYNGEE. There are 14 residues in the CDR3. CDR3 residues: CASSVTGGNSPLHF. CDR3 DNA: TGTGCCAGCAGCGTCACAGGGGGAAATTCACCCCTCCACTTT.

The chain is built from TRBV7-3 and TRBJ2-1; tentatively, D is TRBD1 (6 bases). The CDR3 contains 14 residues. Trimming cost V 4 bases and J 8 bases, with 15 bases left between them. Per germline, CDR1 SGHTA and CDR2 FQGTGA. The CDR3 reads CASSSEGGAHEQFF. Here the CDR3 DNA reads TGTGCCAGCAGCTCCGAAGGGGGAGCGCATGAGCAGTTCTTC.

J is TRBJ2-7 and V is TRBV2; D not certain. Germline CDR1 and CDR2: SNHLY and FYNNEI. V lost 5 bases and J lost 1, with 3 bases in between. CDR3 length equals 11 residues. The CDR3: CASSRSYEQYF. The CDR3 nucleotides read TGTGCCAGCAGTCGGTCCTACGAGCAGTACTTC. Together with reference TRBV2 and TRBJ2-7, the CDR3 gives the full variable domain: EPEVTQTPSHQVTQMGQEVILRCVPISNHLYFYWYRQILGQKVEFLVSFYNNEISEKSEIFDDQFSVERPDGSNFTLKIRSTKLEDSAMYFCASSRSYEQYFGPGTRLTVT.

The rearrangement links TRBV30 to TRBJ2-7, with D uncertain. V dropped 1 base and J dropped 6 bases, with 16 bases sitting between them. The CDR3 spans 14 residues. Germline CDR1 reads GTSNPN; CDR2 reads SVGIG (reference sequence). CDR3 amino acids: CAWSGGGLGLEQYF. The DNA of the CDR3 is TGTGCCTGGAGTGGTGGTGGGCTGGGTCTCGAGCAGTACTTC.

V gene TRBV6-7 combines with J gene TRBJ1-1; weak D call: TRBD1 (5 bases). TRBV6-7 is annotated as an ORF whose role is uncertain. The CDR3 spans 15 residues. CDR3 nucleotide sequence: TGTGGGGAGGGGCCCCAGGAGGGGAGGAACACTGAAGCTTTCTTT. Amino acids: CGEGPQEGRNTEAFF.

DNA for the CDR3: TGTGCCTGGCACAGACAGTCCGACACTGAAGCTTTCTTT. Its protein product is CAWHRQSDTEAFF. The chain combines TRBV30 with TRBJ1-1, with D maybe TRBD1 (5 bases). Germline V gene data show CDR1 as GTSNPN and CDR2 as SVGIG (reference sequence). The CDR3 totals 13 residues. V dropped 5 bases and J dropped 3 bases, with 13 bases sitting between them.

The table lists this clone with a few counts. The rearrangement joins TRBV19 to TRBJ2-7; D not certain. V was shortened by 6 bases and J by 4 bases, with 13 bases between the two germline ends. The length of the CDR3 is 13 residues. Per germline, CDR1 LNHDA and CDR2 SQIVND (reference sequence). CDR3 protein: CASRGDPSYEQYF. The CDR3 DNA reads as TGTGCCAGTAGGGGCGATCCCTCGTACGAGCAGTACTTC.

This clone was counted a single time. The chain has TRBV6-6 and TRBJ1-5; possible D gene TRBD1, 6 bases. Trimming took off 6 bases at V and 2 bases at J, with 11 bases between the two ends. CDR3 size: 14 residues. Germline V lookup: CDR1 MNHNY, CDR2 SVGAGI (reference sequence). CDR3 coding DNA: TGTGCCAGCAGCCCAGAGGGGGGCAATCAGCCCCAGCATTTT. Protein product: CASSPEGGNQPQHF.

This clone was counted only a few times. This rearrangement joins TRBV14 to TRBJ2-2; 8 bases line up with TRBD1. This CDR3 is built from 18 residues. CDR1 is SGHDN and CDR2 is FVKESK in the germline V gene. Trimming removed 0 bases from V and 4 bases from J; junction bases left unmatched: 10. CDR3 DNA sequence: TGTGCCAGCAGCCAAGAGGGCAGGGGGCTTTCGGTCACCGGGGAGCTGTTTTTT. Its protein is CASSQEGRGLSVTGELFF.

This chain links TRBV18 with TRBJ2-3; possible D gene TRBD2, 6 bases. The CDR3 is 13 residues long. V was shortened by 5 bases and J by 4 bases, with 10 bases between the two germline ends. Germline-derived CDR1 and CDR2 are KGHSH and LQKENI. The CDR3 DNA is TGTGCCAGCTCAACGGGACTTCCAGATACGCAGTATTTT. Translation: CASSTGLPDTQYF. Full variable domain (outside the CDR3, taken from reference TRBV18 and TRBJ2-3): NAGVMQNPRHLVRRRGQEARLRCSPMKGHSHVYWYRQLPEEGLKFMVYLQKENIIDESGMPKERFSAEFPKEGPSILRIQQVVRGDSAAYFCASSTGLPDTQYFGPGTRLTVL.

This clone was counted only a few times. The rearrangement joins TRBV6-6 to TRBJ2-1; D is unresolved. CDR3 length: 13 residues. Germline CDR1 is MNHNY and CDR2 is SVGAGI (reference sequence). Trimming shortened V by 0 bases and J by 3 bases, and 3 bases separated the two germline ends. Written as DNA, the CDR3 is TGTGCCAGCAGTTACTCCAGCTACAATGAGCAGTTCTTC. Protein: CASSYSSYNEQFF.

The J gene is TRBJ1-2, the V gene TRBV7-9; 7 bases are shared with TRBD1. Germline V gene sequence: CDR1 SEHNR, CDR2 FQNEAQ (reference sequence). The CDR3 is 13 residues long. J gave up 8 bases and V 4 bases, and 7 bases lay outside the gene matches. The CDR3, as DNA: TGTGCCAGCAGCTCCGACAGGGTCGGCGGCTACACCTTC. Translated: CASSSDRVGGYTF.

V usage is TRBV19 and J usage is TRBJ1-5; TRBD1 aligns across 9 bases. The germline CDR1 and CDR2 sequences are LNHDA and SQIVND (reference sequence). The CDR3 has 19 amino acids. With 4 bases clipped from V and 4 bases from J, the junction kept 17 bases outside the gene matches. CDR3 bases: TGTGCCAGTAGTACGGATACAGGGGGCCTCCTCACGCCTAATCAGCCCCAGCATTTT. Translated: CASSTDTGGLLTPNQPQHF.

The rearrangement joins TRBV27 to TRBJ1-4, with D tentatively TRBD1 (5 bases). The germline gives CDR1 MNHEY, CDR2 SMNVEV (reference sequence). The CDR3 sequence is 13 residues long. The germline V and J ends were trimmed by 2 bases and 5 bases, with 6 bases remaining between them. Here the CDR3 reads CASSLQGNEKLFF. Here the CDR3 DNA reads TGTGCCAGCAGTTTACAGGGAAATGAAAAACTGTTTTTT. Based on the CDR3 plus reference TRBV27 and TRBJ1-4, the full variable domain is EAQVTQNPRYLITVTGKKLTVTCSQNMNHEYMSWYRQDPGLGLRQIYYSMNVEVTDKGDVPEGYKVSRKEKRNFPLILESPSPNQTSLYFCASSLQGNEKLFFGSGTQLSVL.

This clone appeared once. The chain uses TRBV2 and TRBJ2-7, with 11 bases matching TRBD2. Germline assignment: CDR1 SNHLY and CDR2 FYNNEI. CDR3 length: 17 residues. Unmatched junction bases numbered 7, after V lost 2 bases and J lost 1 base. CDR3 DNA sequence: TGTGCCAGCAGTGAATCCCCGGGACTAGCGGTGTCCTACGAGCAGTACTTC. It specifies CASSESPGLAVSYEQYF. The full variable domain, its missing parts supplied by reference TRBV2 and TRBJ2-7, is EPEVTQTPSHQVTQMGQEVILRCVPISNHLYFYWYRQILGQKVEFLVSFYNNEISEKSEIFDDQFSVERPDGSNFTLKIRSTKLEDSAMYFCASSESPGLAVSYEQYFGPGTRLTVT.

The gene calls are TRBV2 and TRBJ2-7, with D possibly TRBD2 on 5 matching bases. V was cut by 4 bases and J by 6 bases, with 7 bases left in between. Germline V lookup: CDR1 SNHLY, CDR2 FYNNEI. This CDR3 is built from 11 residues. CDR3 residues: CASSVEGEQYF. The DNA for the CDR3 is TGTGCCAGCAGTGTCGAGGGCGAGCAGTACTTC.

This clone has more than one count but fewer than ten. CDR3 in amino acids: CASSYGSGPRRYEQYF. CDR3 in DNA: TGTGCCAGCAGCTACGGAAGCGGACCTCGGCGCTACGAGCAGTACTTC. The chain employs TRBV7-2 and TRBJ2-5, with D perhaps TRBD2 (5 bases). The end of the DNA aligns better with TRBJ2-7, so the J call may be wrong. This CDR3 is 16 amino acids long. Germline CDR1 is SGHTA and CDR2 is FQGNSA.

The gene calls are TRBV7-2 and TRBJ1-1; a possible D gene is TRBD1 (5 bases). Deletions cut 1 base from V and 3 bases from J, with 21 bases between. The germline CDR1 and CDR2 sequences are SGHTA and FQGNSA. The length of the CDR3 is 18 residues. The CDR3 sequence is CASSLGRVGWVYDTEAFF. In DNA form, the CDR3 reads TGTGCCAGCAGCTTAGGCAGGGTAGGTTGGGTATATGACACTGAAGCTTTCTTT.

This chain uses TRBV29-1 with TRBJ1-6, with 8 bases fitting TRBD1. V was clipped by 4 bases and J by 7 bases; unmatched bases: 3. The CDR3 loop spans 13 amino acids. The germline V gene encodes CDR1 SQVTM and CDR2 ANQGSEA. CDR3 DNA sequence: TGCAGCGTTGGACAGGGGCTCAATTCACCCCTCCACTTT. Translation: CSVGQGLNSPLHF.

The chain couples TRBV5-1 to TRBJ2-7; perhaps TRBD1 as D (6 bases). Germline V gene lookup returns CDR1 SGHRS and CDR2 YFSETQ. V lost 0 bases, J lost 2 bases, and 21 bases lay in between. This CDR3 has 18 amino acids. The DNA of the CDR3 is TGCGCCAGCAGCTTGGGACCCTCGAGGGGGACCATTACCTACGAGCAGTACTTC. Translating gives CASSLGPSRGTITYEQYF.

The V call is TRBV6-5, the J call TRBJ2-1; D gene unclear. Trimming cost V 10 bases and J 4 bases, with 17 bases left between them. CDR3 size: 14 residues. The germline gives CDR1 MNHEY, CDR2 SVGAGI. CDR3 loop: CATSKSIEYNEQFF. DNA for the CDR3: TGTGCCACCTCTAAATCAATTGAATACAATGAGCAGTTCTTC.

The chain employs TRBV5-5 and TRBJ2-3; TRBD2 agrees at 11 bases. With 0 bases clipped from V and 2 bases from J, the junction kept 11 bases outside the gene matches. Germline V lookup: CDR1 SGHKS, CDR2 YYEKEE (reference sequence). CDR3 length: 19 residues. CDR3: CASSLGPVLAGAFTDTQYF. The CDR3 DNA reads as TGTGCCAGCAGCTTGGGGCCCGTACTAGCGGGGGCTTTCACAGATACGCAGTATTTT.

This clone was detected once. The chain combines TRBV19 with TRBJ1-2; D is unresolved. The CDR3 consists of 13 residues. Germline CDR1 is LNHDA and CDR2 is SQIVND (reference sequence). Trimming pared 6 bases from V and 8 bases from J, leaving 16 bases between. The CDR3 coding sequence is TGTGCCAGTAGCACACCGGCAGGCGCGGGCTACACCTTC. Translating it yields CASSTPAGAGYTF.